The clone carrying this T cell receptor beta chain showed up many times. Germline V gives CDR1 MDHEN, CDR2 SYDVKM. Trimming stripped 3 bases from V and 7 bases from J, with 16 bases between. The CDR3 consists of 15 residues. This sample is part of a study of T cell repertoires in cytomegalovirus infection. TCRdb recomputed calls from the reads with MiXCR, one row per CDR3 protein. The repertoire holds approximately 170,000 distinct CDR3 sequences, with 15% to 20% as singletons. The sequencing sample was made of CD8+ T cells from PBMCs. V gene TRBV28 combines with J gene TRBJ2-1, with TRBD2 as a possible D gene (6 bases). The receptor was derived from a human donor in good health (CMV status not recorded). Some clones in this sample may be carry-over from other donors' samples. The CDR3 coding sequence is TGTGCCAGCAGTTTTTCCAACCAGGCGGGGAATGAGCAGTTCTTC. Residues: CASSFSNQAGNEQFF. The whole variable domain, filled in from reference TRBV28 and TRBJ2-1, reads DVKVTQSSRYLVKRTGEKVFLECVQDMDHENMFWYRQDPGLGLRLIYFSYDVKMKEKGDIPEGYSVSREKKERFSLILESASTNQTSMYLCASSFSNQAGNEQFFGPGTRLTVL.